A single T cell receptor (beta chain) is shown here with its context. The data stem from a study of blood T cells in healthy people across ages. CDR1 and CDR2 (germline): MNHEY, SVGAGI. V gave up 7 bases and J gave up 5 bases; unmatched junction bases: 9. CDR3 length equals 15 residues. Then a second PCR, running roughly 7 to 11 cycles, was carried out with a sample-barcoded 5' primer and a J-beta primer mix. TCRdb redid the calling of the 5' RACE reads with MiXCR, one entry per CDR3 protein. The data show some 750,000 distinct CDR3 sequences, with about a fifth seen just once and 20% to 25% held by the top ten.

The specimen sequenced was blood. The chain employs TRBV6-5 and TRBJ2-1, with 9 bases that match TRBD2. The source of this sequence is a man aged 65 to 85 in good health. CDR3 DNA sequence: TGTGCCAGCACCTCGGATAGCGGGGGAAACAATGAGCAGTTCTTC. It specifies CASTSDSGGNNEQFF.